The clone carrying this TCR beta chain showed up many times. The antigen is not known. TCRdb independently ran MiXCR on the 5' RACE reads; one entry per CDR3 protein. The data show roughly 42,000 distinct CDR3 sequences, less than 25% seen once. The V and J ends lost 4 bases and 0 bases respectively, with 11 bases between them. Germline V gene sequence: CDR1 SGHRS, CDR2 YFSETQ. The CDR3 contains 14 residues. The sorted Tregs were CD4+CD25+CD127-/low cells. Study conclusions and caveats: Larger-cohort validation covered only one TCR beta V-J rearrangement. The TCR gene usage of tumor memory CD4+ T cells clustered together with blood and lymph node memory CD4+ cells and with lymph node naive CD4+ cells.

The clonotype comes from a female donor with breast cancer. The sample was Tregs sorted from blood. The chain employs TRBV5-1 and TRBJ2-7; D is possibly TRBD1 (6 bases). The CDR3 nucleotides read TGCGCCAGCAGCCCTGGGACACCCTCCTACGAGCAGTACTTC. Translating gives CASSPGTPSYEQYF.